This T cell receptor (beta chain) was profiled in a study of Tregs in tolerant kidney transplant recipients. Study-wide results and limits: The most relevant donor-specific Treg TCRbeta repertoire apparently came from expansion with activated donor B cells.

Comment on this clone: Its target is not known.

The assay was immunoSEQ multiplex PCR, and TCRdb's table has in-frame clones only and misses some. The data hold about 20,000 clones, with around three fifths observed a single time. The CDR3 runs 14 residues. Between the trimmed V and J ends, which lost 3 bases and 7 bases, there was a span of 10 bases. Germline V CDR1 and CDR2: KGHSH, LQKENI. This TCR derives from a human donor in good health. The chain links TRBV18 to TRBJ1-6; a possible D gene is TRBD1 (5 bases). Sequenced: Tregs from blood cultured with allogeneic cells. The CDR3 sequence: CASSPRDQNSPLHF. CDR3 nucleotides: TGTGCCAGCTCACCCCGGGACCAAAATTCACCCCTCCACTTT.